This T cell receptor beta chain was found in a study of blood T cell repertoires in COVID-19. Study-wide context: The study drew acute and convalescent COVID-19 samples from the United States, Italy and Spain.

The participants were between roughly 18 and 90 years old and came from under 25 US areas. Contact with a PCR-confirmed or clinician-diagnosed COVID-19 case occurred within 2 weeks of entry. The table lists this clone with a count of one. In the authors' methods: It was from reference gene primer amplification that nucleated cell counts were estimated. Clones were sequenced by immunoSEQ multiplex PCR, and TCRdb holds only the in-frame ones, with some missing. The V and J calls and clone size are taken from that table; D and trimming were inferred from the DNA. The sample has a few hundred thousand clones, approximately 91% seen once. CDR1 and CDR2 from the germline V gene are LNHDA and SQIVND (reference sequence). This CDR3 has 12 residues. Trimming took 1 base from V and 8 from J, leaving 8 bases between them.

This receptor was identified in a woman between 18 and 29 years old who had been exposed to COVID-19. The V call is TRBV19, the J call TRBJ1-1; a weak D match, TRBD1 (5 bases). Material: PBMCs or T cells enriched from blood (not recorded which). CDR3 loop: CASSIGGGEAFF. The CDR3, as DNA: TGTGCCAGTAGTATAGGCGGGGGGGAAGCTTTCTTT.